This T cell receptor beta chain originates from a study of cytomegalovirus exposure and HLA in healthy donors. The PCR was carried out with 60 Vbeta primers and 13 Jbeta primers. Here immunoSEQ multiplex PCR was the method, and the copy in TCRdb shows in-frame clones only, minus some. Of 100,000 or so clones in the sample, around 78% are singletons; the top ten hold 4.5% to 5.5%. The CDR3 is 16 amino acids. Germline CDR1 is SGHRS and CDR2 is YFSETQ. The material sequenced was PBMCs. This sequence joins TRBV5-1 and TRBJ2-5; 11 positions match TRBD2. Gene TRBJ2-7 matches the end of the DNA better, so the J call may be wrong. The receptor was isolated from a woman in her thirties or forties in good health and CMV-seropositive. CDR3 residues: CASSLSGLAGGYEQYF. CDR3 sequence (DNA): TGCGCCAGCAGCTTGTCAGGACTAGCGGGCGGCTACGAGCAGTACTTC.